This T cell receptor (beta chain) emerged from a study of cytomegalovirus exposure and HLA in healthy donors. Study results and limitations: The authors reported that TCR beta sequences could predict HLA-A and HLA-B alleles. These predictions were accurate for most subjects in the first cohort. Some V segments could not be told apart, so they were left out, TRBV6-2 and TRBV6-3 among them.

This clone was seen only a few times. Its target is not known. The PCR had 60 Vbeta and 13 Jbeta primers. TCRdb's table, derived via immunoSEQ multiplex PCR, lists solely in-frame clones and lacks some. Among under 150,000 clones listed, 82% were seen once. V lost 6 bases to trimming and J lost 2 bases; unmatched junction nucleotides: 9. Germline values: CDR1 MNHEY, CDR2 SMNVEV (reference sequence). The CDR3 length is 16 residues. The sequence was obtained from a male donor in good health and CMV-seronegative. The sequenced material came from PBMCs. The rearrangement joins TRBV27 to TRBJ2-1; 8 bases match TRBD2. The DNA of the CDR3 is TGTGCCAGCAGCGCGGGGGGTCGGACGGCCTACAATGAGCAGTTCTTC. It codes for CASSAGGRTAYNEQFF.